Included here is one TCR beta chain sequence, with context. This sample is drawn from a study of PD-1 blockade in classical Hodgkin lymphoma. Germline loops: CDR1 SGHTA, CDR2 FQGNSA. V lost 1 base, J lost 8 bases, and 15 bases lay in between. The CDR3 contains 15 residues. TCRdb's table, derived via immunoSEQ multiplex PCR, lists solely in-frame clones and lacks some. The sample carries tens of thousands of clones, roughly nine tenths recorded once. With no exception, relapse followed autologous stem cell transplantation in all patients, and brentuximab vedotin exposure varied. The TCR originated in a human donor with classical Hodgkin lymphoma. Here the sequenced sample was peripheral blood mononuclear cells (PBMCs), taken at baseline. The chain carries TRBV7-2 and TRBJ1-5; a weak D match, TRBD1 (6 bases). CDR3 amino acids: CASSLGGQGMEPQHF. The CDR3 DNA follows: TGTGCCAGCAGCTTAGGAGGGCAGGGGATGGAGCCCCAGCATTTT.